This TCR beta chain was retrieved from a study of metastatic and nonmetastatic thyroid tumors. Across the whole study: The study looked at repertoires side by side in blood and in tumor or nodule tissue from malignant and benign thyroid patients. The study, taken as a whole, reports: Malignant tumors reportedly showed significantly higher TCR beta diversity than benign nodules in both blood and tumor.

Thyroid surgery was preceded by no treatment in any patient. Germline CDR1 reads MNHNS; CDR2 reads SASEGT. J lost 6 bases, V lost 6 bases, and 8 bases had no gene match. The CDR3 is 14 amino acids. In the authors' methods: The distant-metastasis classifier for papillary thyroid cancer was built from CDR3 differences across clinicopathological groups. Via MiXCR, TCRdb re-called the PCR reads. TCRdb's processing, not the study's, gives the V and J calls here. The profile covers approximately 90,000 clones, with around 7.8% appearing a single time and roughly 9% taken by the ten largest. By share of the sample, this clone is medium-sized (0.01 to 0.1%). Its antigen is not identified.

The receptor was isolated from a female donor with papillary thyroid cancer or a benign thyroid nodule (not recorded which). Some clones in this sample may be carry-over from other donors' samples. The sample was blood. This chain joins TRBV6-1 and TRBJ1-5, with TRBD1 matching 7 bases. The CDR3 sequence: CASSPTGEGQPQHF. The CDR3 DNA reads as TGTGCCAGCAGCCCAACAGGGGAAGGTCAGCCCCAGCATTTT.